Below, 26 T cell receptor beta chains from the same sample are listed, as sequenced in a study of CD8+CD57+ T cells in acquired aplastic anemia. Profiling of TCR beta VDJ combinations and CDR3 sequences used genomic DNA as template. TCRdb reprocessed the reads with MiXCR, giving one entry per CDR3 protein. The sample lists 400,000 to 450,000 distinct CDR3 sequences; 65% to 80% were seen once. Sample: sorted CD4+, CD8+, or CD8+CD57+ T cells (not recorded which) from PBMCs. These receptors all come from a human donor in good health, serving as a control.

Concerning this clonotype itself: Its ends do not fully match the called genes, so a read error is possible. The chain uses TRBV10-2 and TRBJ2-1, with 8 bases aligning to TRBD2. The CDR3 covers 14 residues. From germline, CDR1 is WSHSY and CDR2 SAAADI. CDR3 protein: CGVSSRGGRNEQFF. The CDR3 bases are TGTGGCGTCAGCTCTCGGGGGGGGCGGAATGAGCAGTTCTTC.

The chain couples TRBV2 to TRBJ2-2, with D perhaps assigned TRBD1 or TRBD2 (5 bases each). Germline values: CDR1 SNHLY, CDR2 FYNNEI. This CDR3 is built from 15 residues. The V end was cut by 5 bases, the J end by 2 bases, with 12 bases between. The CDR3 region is CASSSPGPNTGELFF. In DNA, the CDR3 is TGTGCCAGCAGTTCCCCGGGACCAAACACCGGGGAGCTGTTTTTT.

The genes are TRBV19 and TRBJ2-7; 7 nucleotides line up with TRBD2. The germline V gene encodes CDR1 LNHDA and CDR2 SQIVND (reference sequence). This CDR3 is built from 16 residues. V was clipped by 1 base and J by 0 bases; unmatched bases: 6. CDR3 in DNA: TGTGCCAGTAGTATAGGGGGAGGGGCCTCCTCCTACGAGCAGTACTTC. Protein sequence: CASSIGGGASSYEQYF.

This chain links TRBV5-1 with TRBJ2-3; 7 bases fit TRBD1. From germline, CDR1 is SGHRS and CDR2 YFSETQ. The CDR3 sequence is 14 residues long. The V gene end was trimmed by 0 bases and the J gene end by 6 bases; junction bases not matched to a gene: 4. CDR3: CASSLAETGDTQYF. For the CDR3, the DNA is TGCGCCAGCAGCTTGGCCGAGACAGGGGATACGCAGTATTTT.

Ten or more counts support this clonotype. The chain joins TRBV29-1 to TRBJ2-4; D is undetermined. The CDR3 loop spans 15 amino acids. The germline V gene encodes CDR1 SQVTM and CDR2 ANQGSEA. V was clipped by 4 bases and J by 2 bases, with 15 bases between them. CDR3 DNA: TGCAGCGTTGCGGAAGGAATCCTAACCAAAAACATTCAGTACTTC. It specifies CSVAEGILTKNIQYF.

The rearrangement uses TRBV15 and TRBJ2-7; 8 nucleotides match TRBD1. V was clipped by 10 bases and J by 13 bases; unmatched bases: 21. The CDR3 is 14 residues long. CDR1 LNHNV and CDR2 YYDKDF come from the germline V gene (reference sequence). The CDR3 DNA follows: TGTGCCAGCAGTGGACACGGGACAGGTTACGAGTACTACTTC. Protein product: CASSGHGTGYEYYF.

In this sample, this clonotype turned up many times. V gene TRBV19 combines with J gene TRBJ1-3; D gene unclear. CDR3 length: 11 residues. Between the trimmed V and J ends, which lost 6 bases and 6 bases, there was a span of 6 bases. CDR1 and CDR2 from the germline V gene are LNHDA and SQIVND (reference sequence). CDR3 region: CASSDLNTIYF. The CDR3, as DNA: TGTGCCAGTAGCGATCTAAACACCATATATTTT.

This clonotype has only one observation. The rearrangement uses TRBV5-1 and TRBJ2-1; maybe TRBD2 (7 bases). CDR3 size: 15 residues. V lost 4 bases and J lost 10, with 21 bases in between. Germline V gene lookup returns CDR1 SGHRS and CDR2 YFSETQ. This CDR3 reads CASSREGGAQAEQFF. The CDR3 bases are TGCGCCAGCAGCAGGGAAGGGGGGGCCCAGGCAGAGCAGTTCTTC.

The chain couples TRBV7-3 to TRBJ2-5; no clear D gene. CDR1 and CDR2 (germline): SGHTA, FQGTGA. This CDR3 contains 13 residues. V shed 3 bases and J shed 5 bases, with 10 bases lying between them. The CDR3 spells CASSLSQPETQYF. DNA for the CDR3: TGTGCCAGCAGCTTGAGTCAGCCGGAGACCCAGTACTTC. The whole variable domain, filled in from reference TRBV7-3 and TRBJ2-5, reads GAGVSQTPSNKVTEKGKYVELRCDPISGHTALYWYRQSLGQGPEFLIYFQGTGAADDSGLPNDRFFAVRPEGSVSTLKIQRTERGDSAVYLCASSLSQPETQYFGPGTRLLVL.

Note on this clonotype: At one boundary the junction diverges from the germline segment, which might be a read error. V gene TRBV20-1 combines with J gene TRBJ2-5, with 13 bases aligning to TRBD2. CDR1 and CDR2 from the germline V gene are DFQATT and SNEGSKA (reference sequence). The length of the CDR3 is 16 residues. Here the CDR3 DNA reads TGTAGTGCTAGAGACCGTAGACTAGCGGGGGGTGTGACCCAGTACTTC. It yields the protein CSARDRRLAGGVTQYF.

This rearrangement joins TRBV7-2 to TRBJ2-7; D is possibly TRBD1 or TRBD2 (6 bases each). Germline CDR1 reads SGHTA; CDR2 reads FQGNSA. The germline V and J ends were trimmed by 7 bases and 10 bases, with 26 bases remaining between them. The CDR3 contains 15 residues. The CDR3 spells CASTILGARTNYQYF. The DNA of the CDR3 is TGTGCCAGCACCATCCTGGGGGCCAGGACTAACTATCAGTACTTC.

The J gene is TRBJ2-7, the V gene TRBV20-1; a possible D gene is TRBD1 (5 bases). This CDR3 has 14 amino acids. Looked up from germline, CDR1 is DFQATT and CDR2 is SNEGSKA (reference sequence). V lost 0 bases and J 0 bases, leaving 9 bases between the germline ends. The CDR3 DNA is TGCAGTGCTAGAGATCCCAGGGTCTCCTACGAGCAGTACTTC. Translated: CSARDPRVSYEQYF.

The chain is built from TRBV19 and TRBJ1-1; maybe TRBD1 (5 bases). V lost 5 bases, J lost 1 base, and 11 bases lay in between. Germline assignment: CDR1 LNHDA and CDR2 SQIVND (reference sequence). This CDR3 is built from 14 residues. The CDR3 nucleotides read TGTGCCAGTAGTGAGGGACGGAGGAACACTGAAGCTTTCTTT. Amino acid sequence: CASSEGRRNTEAFF.

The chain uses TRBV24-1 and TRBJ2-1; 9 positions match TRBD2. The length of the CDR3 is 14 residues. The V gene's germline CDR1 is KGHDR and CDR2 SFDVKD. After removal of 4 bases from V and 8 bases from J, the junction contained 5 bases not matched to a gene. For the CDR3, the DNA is TGTGCCACCAGTGACCCTAGCGGGACCGATGAGCAGTTCTTC. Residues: CATSDPSGTDEQFF.

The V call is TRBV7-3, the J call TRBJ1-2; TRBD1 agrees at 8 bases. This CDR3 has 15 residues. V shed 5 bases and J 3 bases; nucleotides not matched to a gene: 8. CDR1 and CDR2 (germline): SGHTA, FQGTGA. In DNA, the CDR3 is TGTGCCAGCAGCGTCCGGGACAGGAGTCACTATGGCTACACCTTC. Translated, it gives CASSVRDRSHYGYTF.

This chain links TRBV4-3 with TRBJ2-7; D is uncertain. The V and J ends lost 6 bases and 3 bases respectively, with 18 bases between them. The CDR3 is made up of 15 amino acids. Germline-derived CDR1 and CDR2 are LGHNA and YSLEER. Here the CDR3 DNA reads TGCGCCAGCAGTTTGGGCCCACAAGGGAACTACGAGCAGTACTTC. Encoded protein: CASSLGPQGNYEQYF.

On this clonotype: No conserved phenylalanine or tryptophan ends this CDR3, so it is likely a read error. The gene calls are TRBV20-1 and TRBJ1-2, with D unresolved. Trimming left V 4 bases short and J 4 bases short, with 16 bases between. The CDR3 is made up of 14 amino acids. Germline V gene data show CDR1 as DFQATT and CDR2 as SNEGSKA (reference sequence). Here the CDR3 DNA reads TGCAGTGCTACACGATTGCTACAAATCTATGGCTACACCTCC. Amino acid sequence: CSATRLLQIYGYTS.

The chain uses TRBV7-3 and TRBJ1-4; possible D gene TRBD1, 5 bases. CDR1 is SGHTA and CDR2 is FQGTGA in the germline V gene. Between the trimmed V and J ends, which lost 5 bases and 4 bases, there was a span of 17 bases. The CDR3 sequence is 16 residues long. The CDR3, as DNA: TGTGCCAGCAGCAATCGGTACCGGGACGGTAATGAAAAACTGTTTTTT. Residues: CASSNRYRDGNEKLFF.

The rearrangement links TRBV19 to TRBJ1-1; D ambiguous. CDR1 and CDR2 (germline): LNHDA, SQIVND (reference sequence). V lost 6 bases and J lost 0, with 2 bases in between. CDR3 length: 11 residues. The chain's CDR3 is CASRLNTEAFF. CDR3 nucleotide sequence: TGTGCCAGTAGATTGAACACTGAAGCTTTCTTT.

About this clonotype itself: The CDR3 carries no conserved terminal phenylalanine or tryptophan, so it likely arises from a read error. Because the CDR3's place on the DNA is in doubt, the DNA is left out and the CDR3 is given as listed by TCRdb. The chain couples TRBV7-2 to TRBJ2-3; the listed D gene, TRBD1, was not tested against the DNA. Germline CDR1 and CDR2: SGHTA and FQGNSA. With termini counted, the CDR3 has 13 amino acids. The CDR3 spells CASGFDPGETNSP.

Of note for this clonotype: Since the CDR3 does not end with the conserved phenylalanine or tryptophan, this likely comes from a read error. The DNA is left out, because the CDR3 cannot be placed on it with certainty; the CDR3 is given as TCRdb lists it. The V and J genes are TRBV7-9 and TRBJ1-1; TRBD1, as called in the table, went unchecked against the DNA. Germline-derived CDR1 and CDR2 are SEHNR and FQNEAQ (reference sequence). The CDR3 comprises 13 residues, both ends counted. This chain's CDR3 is CASSSNAGGADTQ.

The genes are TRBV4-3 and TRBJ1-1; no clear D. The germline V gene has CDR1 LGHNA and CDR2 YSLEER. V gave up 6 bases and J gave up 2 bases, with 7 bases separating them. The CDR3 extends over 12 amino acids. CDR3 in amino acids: CASRHPNTEAFF. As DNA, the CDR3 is TGCGCCAGCAGACACCCCAACACTGAAGCTTTCTTT.

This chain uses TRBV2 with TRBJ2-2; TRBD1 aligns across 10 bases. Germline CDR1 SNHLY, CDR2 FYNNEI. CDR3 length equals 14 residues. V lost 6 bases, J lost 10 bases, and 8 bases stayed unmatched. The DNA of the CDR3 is TGTGCCAGCAGCCGGGGACAGGGGTTGGAGGAGCTGTTTTTT. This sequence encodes CASSRGQGLEELFF.

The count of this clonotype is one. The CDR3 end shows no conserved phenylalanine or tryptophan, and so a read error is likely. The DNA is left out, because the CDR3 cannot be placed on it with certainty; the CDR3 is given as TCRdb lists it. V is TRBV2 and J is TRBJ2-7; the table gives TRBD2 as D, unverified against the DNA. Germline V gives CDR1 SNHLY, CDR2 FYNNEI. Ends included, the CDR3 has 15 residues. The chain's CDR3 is CASSVGGGSFFEPEI.

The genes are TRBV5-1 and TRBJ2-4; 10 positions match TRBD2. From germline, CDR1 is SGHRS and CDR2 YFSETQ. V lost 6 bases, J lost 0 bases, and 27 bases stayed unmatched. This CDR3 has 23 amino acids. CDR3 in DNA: TGCGCCAGCATGTGGCTAGCGGGGGACACCGGGGAGCTGTACGACCTAGCCAAAAACATTCAGTACTTC. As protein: CASMWLAGDTGELYDLAKNIQYF.

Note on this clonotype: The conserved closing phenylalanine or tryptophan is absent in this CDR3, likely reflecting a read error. In DNA form, the CDR3 reads TGTGCCAGCAGCATACGGGACGTGGGTGAAAAACTGTTTCTT. Translated: CASSIRDVGEKLFL. The V call is TRBV5-1, the J call TRBJ1-4; D perhaps matches TRBD1 (5 bases). Germline V gene data show CDR1 as SGHRS and CDR2 as YFSETQ. CDR3 length equals 14 residues.